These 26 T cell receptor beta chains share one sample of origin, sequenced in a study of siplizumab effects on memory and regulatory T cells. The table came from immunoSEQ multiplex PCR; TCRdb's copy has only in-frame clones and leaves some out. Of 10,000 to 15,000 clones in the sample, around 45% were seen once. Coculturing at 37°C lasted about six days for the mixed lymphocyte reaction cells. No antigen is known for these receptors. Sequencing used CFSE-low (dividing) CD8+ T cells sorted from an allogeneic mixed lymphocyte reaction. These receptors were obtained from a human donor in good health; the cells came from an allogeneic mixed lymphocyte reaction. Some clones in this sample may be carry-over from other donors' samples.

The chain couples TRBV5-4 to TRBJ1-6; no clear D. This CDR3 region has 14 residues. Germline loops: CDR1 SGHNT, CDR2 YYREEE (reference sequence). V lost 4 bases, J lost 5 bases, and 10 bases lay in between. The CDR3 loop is CASSEDLDNSPLHF. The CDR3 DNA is TGTGCCAGCAGCGAGGACCTCGATAATTCACCCCTCCACTTT.

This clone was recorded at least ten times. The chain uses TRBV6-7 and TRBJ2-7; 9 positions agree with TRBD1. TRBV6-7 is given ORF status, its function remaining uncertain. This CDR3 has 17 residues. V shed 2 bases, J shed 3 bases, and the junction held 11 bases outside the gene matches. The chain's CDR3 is CASSYGSGTGNDYEQYF. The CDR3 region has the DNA TGTGCCAGCAGTTACGGGTCCGGGACAGGGAATGACTACGAGCAGTACTTC.

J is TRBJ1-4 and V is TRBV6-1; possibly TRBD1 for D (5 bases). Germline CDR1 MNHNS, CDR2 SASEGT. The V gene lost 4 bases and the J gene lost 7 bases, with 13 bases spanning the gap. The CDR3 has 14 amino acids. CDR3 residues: CASSVRGASEKLFF. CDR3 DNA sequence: TGTGCCAGCAGTGTTCGAGGGGCGAGTGAAAAACTGTTTTTT.

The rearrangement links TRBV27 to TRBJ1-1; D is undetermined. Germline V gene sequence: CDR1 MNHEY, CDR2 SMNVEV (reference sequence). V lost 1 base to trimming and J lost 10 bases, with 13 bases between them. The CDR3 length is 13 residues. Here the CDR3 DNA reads TGTGCCAGCAGTTTATACACTCAAGGCGTAGCTTTCTTT. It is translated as CASSLYTQGVAFF.

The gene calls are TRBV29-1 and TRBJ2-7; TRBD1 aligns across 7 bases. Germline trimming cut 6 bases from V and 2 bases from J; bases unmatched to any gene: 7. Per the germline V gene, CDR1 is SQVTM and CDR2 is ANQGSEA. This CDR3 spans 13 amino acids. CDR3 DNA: TGCAGCGTAACCGGGACAGTTACCTACGAGCAGTACTTC. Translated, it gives CSVTGTVTYEQYF.

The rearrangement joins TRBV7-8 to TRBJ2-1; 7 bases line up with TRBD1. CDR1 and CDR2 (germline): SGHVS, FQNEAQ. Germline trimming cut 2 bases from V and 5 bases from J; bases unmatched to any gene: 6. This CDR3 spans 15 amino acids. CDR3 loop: CASSLMGTANNEQFF. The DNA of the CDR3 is TGTGCCAGCAGCTTAATGGGGACAGCTAACAATGAGCAGTTCTTC.

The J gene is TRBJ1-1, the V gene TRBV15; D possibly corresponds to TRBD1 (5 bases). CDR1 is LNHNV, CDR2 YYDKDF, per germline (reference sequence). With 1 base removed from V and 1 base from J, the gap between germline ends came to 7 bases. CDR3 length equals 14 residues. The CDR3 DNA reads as TGTGCCACCAGCAGAGCGCAGGGGAACACTGAAGCTTTCTTT. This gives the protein CATSRAQGNTEAFF. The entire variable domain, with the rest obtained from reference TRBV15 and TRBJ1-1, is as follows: DAMVIQNPRYQVTQFGKPVTLSCSQTLNHNVMYWYQQKSSQAPKLLFHYYDKDFNNEADTPDNFQSRRPNTSFCFLDIRSPGLGDTAMYLCATSRAQGNTEAFFGQGTRLTVV.

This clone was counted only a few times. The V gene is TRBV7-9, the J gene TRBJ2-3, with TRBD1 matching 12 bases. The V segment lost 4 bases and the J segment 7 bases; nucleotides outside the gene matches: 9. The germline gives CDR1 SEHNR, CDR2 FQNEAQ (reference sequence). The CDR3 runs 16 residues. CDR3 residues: CASSSTTGQGAYTQYF. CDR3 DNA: TGTGCCAGCAGCTCTACGACGGGACAGGGGGCGTATACGCAGTATTTT.

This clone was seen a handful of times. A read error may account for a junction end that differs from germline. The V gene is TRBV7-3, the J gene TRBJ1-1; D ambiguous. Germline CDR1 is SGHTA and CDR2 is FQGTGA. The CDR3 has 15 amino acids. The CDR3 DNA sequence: TGTGCCAGCAGCCTAACCCCACCCCCGGTAACTGAAGCTTTCTTT. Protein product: CASSLTPPPVTEAFF.

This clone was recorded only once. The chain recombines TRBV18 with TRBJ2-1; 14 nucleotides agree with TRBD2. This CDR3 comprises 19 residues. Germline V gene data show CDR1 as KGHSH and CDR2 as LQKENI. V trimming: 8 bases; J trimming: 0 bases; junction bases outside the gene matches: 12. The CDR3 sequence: CASRPPGLAGDSSYNEQFF. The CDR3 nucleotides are TGTGCCAGCCGCCCTCCGGGACTAGCGGGAGACAGCTCCTACAATGAGCAGTTCTTC.

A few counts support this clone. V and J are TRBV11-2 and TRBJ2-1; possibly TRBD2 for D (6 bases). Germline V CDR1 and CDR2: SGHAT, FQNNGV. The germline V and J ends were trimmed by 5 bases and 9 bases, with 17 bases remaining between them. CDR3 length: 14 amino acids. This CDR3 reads CASSPRGSGFEQFF. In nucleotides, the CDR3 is TGTGCCAGCAGCCCTAGGGGCAGCGGGTTTGAGCAGTTCTTC.

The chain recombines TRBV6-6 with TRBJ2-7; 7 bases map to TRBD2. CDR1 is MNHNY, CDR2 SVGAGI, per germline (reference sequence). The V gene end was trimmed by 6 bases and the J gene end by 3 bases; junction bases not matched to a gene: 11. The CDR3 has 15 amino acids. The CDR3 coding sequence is TGTGCCAGCAGCCGACGGGAGGACGGGGACTACGAGCAGTACTTC. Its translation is CASSRREDGDYEQYF.

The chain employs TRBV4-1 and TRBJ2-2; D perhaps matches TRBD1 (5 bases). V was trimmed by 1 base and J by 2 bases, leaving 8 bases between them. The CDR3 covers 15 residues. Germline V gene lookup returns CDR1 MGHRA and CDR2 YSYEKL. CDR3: CASSQVGANTGELFF. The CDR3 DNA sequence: TGCGCCAGCAGCCAAGTAGGGGCCAACACCGGGGAGCTGTTTTTT.

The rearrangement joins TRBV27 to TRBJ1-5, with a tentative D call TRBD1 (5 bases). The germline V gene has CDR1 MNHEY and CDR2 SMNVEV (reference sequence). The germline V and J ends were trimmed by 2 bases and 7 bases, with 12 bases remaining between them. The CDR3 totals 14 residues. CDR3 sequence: CASSLGQGGQPQHF. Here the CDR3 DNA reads TGTGCCAGCAGTTTAGGGCAGGGAGGACAGCCCCAGCATTTT.

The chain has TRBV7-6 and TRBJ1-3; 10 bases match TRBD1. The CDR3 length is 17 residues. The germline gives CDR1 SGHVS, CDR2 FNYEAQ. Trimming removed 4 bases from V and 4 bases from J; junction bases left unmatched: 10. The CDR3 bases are TGTGCCAGCAGCTCACTGGTGGGACAGGGGTTGGGAAACACCATATATTTT. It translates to CASSSLVGQGLGNTIYF.

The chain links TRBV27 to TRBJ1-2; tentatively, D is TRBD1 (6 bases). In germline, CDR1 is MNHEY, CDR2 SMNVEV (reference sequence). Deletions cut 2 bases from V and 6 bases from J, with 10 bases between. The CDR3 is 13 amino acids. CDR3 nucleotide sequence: TGTGCCAGCAGTTTAGGGGGGCTCGATGGCTACACCTTC. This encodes CASSLGGLDGYTF.

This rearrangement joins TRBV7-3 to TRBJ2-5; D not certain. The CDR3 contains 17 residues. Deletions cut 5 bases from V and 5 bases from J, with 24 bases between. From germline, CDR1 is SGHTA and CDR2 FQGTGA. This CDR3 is CASSPAFGRTQWETQYF. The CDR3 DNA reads TGTGCCAGCAGCCCCGCTTTCGGCAGGACCCAGTGGGAGACCCAGTACTTC. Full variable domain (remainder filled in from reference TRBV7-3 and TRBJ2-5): GAGVSQTPSNKVTEKGKYVELRCDPISGHTALYWYRQSLGQGPEFLIYFQGTGAADDSGLPNDRFFAVRPEGSVSTLKIQRTERGDSAVYLCASSPAFGRTQWETQYFGPGTRLLVL.

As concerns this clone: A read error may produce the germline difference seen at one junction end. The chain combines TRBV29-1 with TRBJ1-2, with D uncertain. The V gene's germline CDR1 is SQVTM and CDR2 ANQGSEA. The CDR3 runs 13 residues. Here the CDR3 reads CSVEAKGNYGYTF. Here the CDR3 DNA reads TGCAGCGTCGAAGCGAAGGGCAACTATGGCTACACCTTC. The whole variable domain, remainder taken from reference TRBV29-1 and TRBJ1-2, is SAVISQKPSRDICQRGTSLTIQCQVDSQVTMMFWYRQQPGQSLTLIATANQGSEATYESGFVIDKFPISRPNLTFSTLTVSNMSPEDSSIYLCSVEAKGNYGYTFGSGTRLTVV.

CDR3 nucleotides: TGTGCCAGCAGCTTCGGACAGGGGGCTATGAACACTGAAGCTTTCTTT. Residues: CASSFGQGAMNTEAFF. The J gene is TRBJ1-1, the V gene TRBV7-2; 11 nucleotides align to TRBD1. In germline, CDR1 is SGHTA, CDR2 FQGNSA. There are 16 residues in the CDR3. V was clipped by 3 bases and J by 0 bases; unmatched bases: 3.

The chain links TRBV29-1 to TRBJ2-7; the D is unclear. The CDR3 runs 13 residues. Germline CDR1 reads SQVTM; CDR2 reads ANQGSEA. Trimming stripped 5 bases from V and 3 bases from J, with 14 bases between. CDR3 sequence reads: CSVLRPHGYEQYF. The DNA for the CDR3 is TGCAGCGTTCTCCGGCCGCACGGCTACGAGCAGTACTTC.

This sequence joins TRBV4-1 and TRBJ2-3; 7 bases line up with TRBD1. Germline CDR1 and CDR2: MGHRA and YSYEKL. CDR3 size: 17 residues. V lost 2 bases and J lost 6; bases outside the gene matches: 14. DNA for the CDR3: TGCGCCAGCAGCCAACTAACAGGGGCCACTGAGGAGGATACGCAGTATTTT. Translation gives CASSQLTGATEEDTQYF.

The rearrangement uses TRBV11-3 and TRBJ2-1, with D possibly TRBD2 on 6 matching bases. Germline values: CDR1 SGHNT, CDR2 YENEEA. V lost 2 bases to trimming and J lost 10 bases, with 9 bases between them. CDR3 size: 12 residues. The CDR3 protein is CASSLYRGEQFF. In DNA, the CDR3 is TGTGCCAGCAGCTTATATCGGGGGGAGCAGTTCTTC. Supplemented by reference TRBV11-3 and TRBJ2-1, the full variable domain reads EAGVVQSPRYKIIEKKQPVAFWCNPISGHNTLYWYLQNLGQGPELLIRYENEEAVDDSQLPKDRFSAERLKGVDSTLKIQPAELGDSAVYLCASSLYRGEQFFGPGTRLTVL.

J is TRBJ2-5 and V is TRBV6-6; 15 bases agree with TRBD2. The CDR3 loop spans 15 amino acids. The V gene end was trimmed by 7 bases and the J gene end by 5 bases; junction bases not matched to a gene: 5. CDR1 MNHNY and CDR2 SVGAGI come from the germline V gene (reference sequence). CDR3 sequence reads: CASTGLAGGLETQYF. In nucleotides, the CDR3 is TGTGCCAGCACCGGACTAGCGGGGGGGCTTGAGACCCAGTACTTC.

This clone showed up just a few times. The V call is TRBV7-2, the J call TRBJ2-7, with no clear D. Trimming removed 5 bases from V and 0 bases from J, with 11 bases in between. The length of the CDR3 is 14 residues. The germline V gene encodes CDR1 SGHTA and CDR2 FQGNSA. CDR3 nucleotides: TGTGCCAGCAGCCCCTCCCTCGGCTCCTACGAGCAGTACTTC. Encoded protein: CASSPSLGSYEQYF.

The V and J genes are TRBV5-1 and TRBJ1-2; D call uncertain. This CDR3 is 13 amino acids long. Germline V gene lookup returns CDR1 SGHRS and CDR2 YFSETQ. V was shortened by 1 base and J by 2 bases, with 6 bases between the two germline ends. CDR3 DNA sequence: TGCGCCAGCAGCTTGCCAGCCAACTATGGCTACACCTTC. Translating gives CASSLPANYGYTF. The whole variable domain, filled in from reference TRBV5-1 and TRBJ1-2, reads KAGVTQTPRYLIKTRGQQVTLSCSPISGHRSVSWYQQTPGQGLQFLFEYFSETQRNKGNFPGRFSGRQFSNSRSEMNVSTLELGDSALYLCASSLPANYGYTFGSGTRLTVV.

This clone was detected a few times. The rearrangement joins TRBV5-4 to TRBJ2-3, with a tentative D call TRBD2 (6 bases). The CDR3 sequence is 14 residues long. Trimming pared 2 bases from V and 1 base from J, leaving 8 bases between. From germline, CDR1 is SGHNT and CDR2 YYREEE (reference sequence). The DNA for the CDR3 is TGTGCCAGCAGCTTCGGGGGAGGCACAGATACGCAGTATTTT. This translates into CASSFGGGTDTQYF.